This TCR beta chain is drawn from a study of PD-1 blockade in classical Hodgkin lymphoma. Assay: immunoSEQ multiplex PCR; the TCRdb copy retains only in-frame clones and omits some. The sample lists about 51,000 clones; over 70% were seen once. Described time point: cycle 4 day 1 (C4D1), after less than 7 weeks of nivolumab. All trial patients relapsed after autologous stem cell transplantation. Trimming pared 3 bases from V and 4 bases from J, leaving 13 bases between. Germline CDR1 is GTSNPN and CDR2 is SVGIG (reference sequence). The CDR3 is made up of 14 amino acids. The sequence derives from a human donor with classical Hodgkin lymphoma. V is TRBV30 and J is TRBJ1-5; weak D call: TRBD1 (6 bases). The sequences come from peripheral blood mononuclear cells (PBMCs), collected before the fourth cycle of nivolumab. CDR3 protein: CAWRGGNGNQPQHF. In DNA, the CDR3 is TGTGCCTGGAGAGGGGGGAATGGGAATCAGCCCCAGCATTTT.